This T cell receptor (beta chain) was found in a study of CD8+CD57+ T cells in acquired aplastic anemia. Deletions cut 3 bases from V and 4 bases from J, with 14 bases between. CDR3 length equals 15 residues. Germline lookup yields CDR1 KGHDR and CDR2 SFDVKD. On this clonotype: The antigen remains unidentified.

Notes on the study in general: Between patients and controls, some 31 CD8+ CDR3 sequences were found in common.

Profiling of TCR beta VDJ combinations and CDR3 sequences used genomic DNA as template. TCRdb ran MiXCR on the reads and lists one entry per CDR3 protein. The data contain about 180,000 distinct CDR3 sequences, around 45% of them singletons. What was sequenced was sorted CD4+, CD8+, or CD8+CD57+ T cells (not recorded which) from PBMCs. The receptor's source is a human donor in good health. J is TRBJ1-2 and V is TRBV24-1; D remains unclear. Here the CDR3 DNA reads TGTGCCACCAGTGATCTGTCCGACGGAGCCTATGGCTACACCTTC. It is translated as CATSDLSDGAYGYTF.